The clone carrying this TCR beta chain was detected only a few times. The antigen remains undetermined. The CDR3 covers 14 residues. Trimming cost V 3 bases and J 1 base, with 7 bases left between them. A 5'RACE reaction primed in the constant segment made cDNA libraries of TCR alpha and TCR beta, and these carried sample barcodes and UMIs. TCRdb passed the 5' RACE reads through MiXCR, listing each CDR3 protein once. This sample has about 150,000 distinct CDR3 sequences, with more than 14% found just once. The data belong to a study of T-cell memory formation after mild COVID-19. Study-level results: While clones contracting from day 15 to 85 were balanced between CD4 and CD8, later expanders leaned CD4+. Nothing confirmed that second-wave clones peaking on day 37 were specific for SARS-CoV-2. Researchers report contracting CD4+ clones mostly in CM and EM, with CD8+ clones in EMRA.

The sample comprised PBMCs or a T cell subset sorted from them (not recorded which). This rearrangement joins TRBV12-3 or TRBV12-4 to TRBJ2-1; D ambiguous. The TCR comes from an adult woman who had mild COVID-19 (a few samples of this study predate the infection). Cell type and time point are not known. The CDR3 loop reads CASSFKQSYNEQFF. CDR3 bases: TGTGCCAGCAGTTTCAAACAGTCCTACAATGAGCAGTTCTTC.